This T cell receptor (beta chain) was sequenced during a study of blood T cell repertoires in COVID-19. Study details: Samples representing acute and convalescent COVID-19 were sourced from the United States, Italy and Spain. PBMCs, B-cell-depleted T cells, or T cells were the source of the cDNA or gDNA that made up the material.

As originally analysed: For nucleated cells, counts were estimated from reference gene primer amplification. Assay used: immunoSEQ multiplex PCR; TCRdb lists only in-frame clones, some missing. The DNA gave D and trimming, while V, J and clone size come from that table. The table lists 200,000 to 250,000 clones, around 80% of them singletons. Germline V CDR1 and CDR2: KGHSY, FQNENV. Trimming took 0 bases from V and 4 from J, leaving 12 bases between them. CDR3 size: 16 residues. The V call is TRBV16, the J call TRBJ1-4; D is unresolved. The sequenced material came from peripheral blood. This clonotype was sampled from a human donor in a cohort sampled during active COVID-19. The CDR3 DNA follows: TGTGCCAGCAGCCAATCCGCCCCCTCTAGTAATGAAAAACTGTTTTTT. Residues: CASSQSAPSSNEKLFF.